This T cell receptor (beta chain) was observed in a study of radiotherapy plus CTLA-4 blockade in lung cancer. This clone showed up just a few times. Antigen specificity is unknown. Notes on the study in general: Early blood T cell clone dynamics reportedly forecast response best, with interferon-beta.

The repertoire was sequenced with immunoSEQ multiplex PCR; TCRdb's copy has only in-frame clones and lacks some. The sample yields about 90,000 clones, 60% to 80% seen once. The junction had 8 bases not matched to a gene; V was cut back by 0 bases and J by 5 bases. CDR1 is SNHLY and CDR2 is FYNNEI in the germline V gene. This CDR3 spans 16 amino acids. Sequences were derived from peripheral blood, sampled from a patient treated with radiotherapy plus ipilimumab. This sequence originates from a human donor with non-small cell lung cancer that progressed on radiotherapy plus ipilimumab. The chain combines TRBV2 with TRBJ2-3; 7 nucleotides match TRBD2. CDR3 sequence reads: CASSEATALAGDTQYF. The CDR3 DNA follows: TGTGCCAGCAGTGAAGCGACGGCCTTAGCGGGAGATACGCAGTATTTT.